The subject of this entry is one T cell receptor beta chain. The entry originates in a study of T cells expressing NK-cell markers. Background on the study: Sequencing of TCR beta repertoires drew on sorted CD3+CD56+NKG2C+, CD3+CD56+NKG2C- and CD3+CD56-NKG2C+ T cells. Sequenced donors, eight in total, included seven who were HCMV-seropositive and one who was seronegative.

Synthesis of TCR beta cDNA relied on 5'RACE template switching carrying UMIs. TCRdb reprocessed the 5' RACE reads, keeping one entry per CDR3 protein, no DNA. This sample's clone table lists some 190,000 distinct CDR3 sequences. The CDR3 covers 12 residues. Per the germline V gene, CDR1 is SEHNR and CDR2 is FQNEAQ (reference sequence). This sequence was found in a man between 18 and 69 years old in good health. The sample comprised blood T cells: a sorted CD56 or NKG2C T cell subset, CD4+ or CD8+ T cells, or bulk PBMC T cells (not recorded which). The chain combines TRBV7-9 with TRBJ2-7; the TCRdb D gene call, TRBD1, has no DNA to confirm it. The CDR3 sequence: CASSQGVNEQYF.